This TCR beta chain was captured by sequencing in a study of blood T cells in healthy people across ages. The CDR3 runs to 16 residues. The V and J ends lost 1 base and 0 bases respectively, with 13 bases between them. Germline V gives CDR1 MGHRA, CDR2 YSYEKL. PBMCs, at least 6 million per sample, were isolated. In regard to this clonotype: Antigen specificity is unknown.

The use of a sample-barcoded 5' primer and a J-beta primer mix characterized a second PCR of roughly 6 to 12 cycles. From each sample, at least 3 million paired-end reads containing CDR3 were obtained. From the 5' RACE reads, TCRdb called clonotypes with MiXCR, one entry per CDR3 protein. The profile covers over a million distinct CDR3 sequences, with about 43% appearing a single time and 7.9% taken by the ten largest. General study results and limits: While age rose, TCR beta diversity per million T cells dropped in a roughly linear way.

The chain links TRBV4-1 to TRBJ2-7; D unresolved. The sequence came from a woman younger than 30 in good health. Sequencing was performed on blood. The CDR3 reads CASSQGRGPSSYEQYF. CDR3 in DNA: TGCGCCAGCAGCCAAGGACGCGGACCGAGCTCCTACGAGCAGTACTTC.